The TCR beta chain described here comes from a study of T cell responses to AZD1222 COVID-19 vaccine. TCRdb keeps only in-frame clones here, not all; method: immunoSEQ multiplex PCR. Of 100,000 to 140,000 clones listed, roughly 87% are singletons. The TCR was taken from an adult in good health. The sample consisted of peripheral blood, taken on day 0 of AZD1222 vaccination.

Here the CDR3 DNA reads TGTGCCAGCCGAACAACGGGACAGGTGAACACTGAAGCTTTCTTT. Amino acid sequence: CASRTTGQVNTEAFF. The J gene is TRBJ1-1, the V gene TRBV7-9, with 8 bases that match TRBD1. Germline V lookup: CDR1 SEHNR, CDR2 FQNEAQ (reference sequence). The CDR3 extends over 15 amino acids. V lost 8 bases, J lost 0 bases, and 8 bases stayed unmatched.